The following is a TCR beta chain sequence with its context. Profiled with immunoSEQ multiplex PCR; TCRdb holds only in-frame clones, not every one. The sample has about 79,000 clones, 90% to 95% seen once. V was clipped by 9 bases and J by 0 bases; unmatched bases: 17. Germline loops: CDR1 MDHEN, CDR2 SYDVKM. The CDR3 is made up of 19 amino acids. This specimen belongs to a study of technical replicates of blood from several donors. Sequenced material: T cells isolated from PBMCs. This chain joins TRBV28 and TRBJ2-1; 10 bases are shared with TRBD2. This clonotype was sampled from a human donor in good health. CDR3 coding DNA: TGTGCCAGTACGACGCCTTTAGCGGGAGGCCCCAACTCCTACAATGAGCAGTTCTTC. Its protein product is CASTTPLAGGPNSYNEQFF.